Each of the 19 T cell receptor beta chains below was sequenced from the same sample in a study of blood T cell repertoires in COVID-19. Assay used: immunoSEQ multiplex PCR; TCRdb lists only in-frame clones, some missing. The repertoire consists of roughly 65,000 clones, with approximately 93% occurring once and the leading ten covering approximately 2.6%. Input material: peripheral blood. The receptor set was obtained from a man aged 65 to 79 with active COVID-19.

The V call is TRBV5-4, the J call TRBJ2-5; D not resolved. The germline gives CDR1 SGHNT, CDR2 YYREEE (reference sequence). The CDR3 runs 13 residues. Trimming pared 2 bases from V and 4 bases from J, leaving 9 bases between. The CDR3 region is CASSLFPRETQYF. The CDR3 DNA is TGTGCCAGCAGCTTATTCCCCCGAGAGACCCAGTACTTC.

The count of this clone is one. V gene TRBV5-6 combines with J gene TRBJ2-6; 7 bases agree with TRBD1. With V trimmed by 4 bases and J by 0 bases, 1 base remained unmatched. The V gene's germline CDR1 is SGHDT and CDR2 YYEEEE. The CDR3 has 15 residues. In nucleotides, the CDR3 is TGTGCCAGCAGCCGGACAGGCTCTGGGGCCAACGTCCTGACTTTC. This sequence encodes CASSRTGSGANVLTF. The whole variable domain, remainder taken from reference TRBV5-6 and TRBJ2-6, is DAGVTQSPTHLIKTRGQQVTLRCSPKSGHDTVSWYQQALGQGPQFIFQYYEEEERQRGNFPDRFSGHQFPNYSSELNVNALLLGDSALYLCASSRTGSGANVLTFGAGSRLTVL.

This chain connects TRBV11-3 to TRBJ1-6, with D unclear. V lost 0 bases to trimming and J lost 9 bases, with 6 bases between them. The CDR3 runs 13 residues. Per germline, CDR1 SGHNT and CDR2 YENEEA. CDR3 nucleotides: TGTGCCAGCAGCTTAGAGGCAGGTTCACCCCTCCACTTT. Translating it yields CASSLEAGSPLHF.

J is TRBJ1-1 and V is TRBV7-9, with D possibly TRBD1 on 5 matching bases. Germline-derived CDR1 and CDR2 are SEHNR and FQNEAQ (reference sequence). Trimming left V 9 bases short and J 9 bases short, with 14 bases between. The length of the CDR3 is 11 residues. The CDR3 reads CASGHGPKAFF. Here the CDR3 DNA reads TGTGCCAGTGGACATGGGCCAAAAGCTTTCTTT.

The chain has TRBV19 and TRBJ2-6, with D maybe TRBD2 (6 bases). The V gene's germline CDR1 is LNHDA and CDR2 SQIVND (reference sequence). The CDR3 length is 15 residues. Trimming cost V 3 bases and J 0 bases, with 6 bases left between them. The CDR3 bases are TGTGCCAGTAGTATGGGGGGCTCTGGGGCCAACGTCCTGACTTTC. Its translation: CASSMGGSGANVLTF.

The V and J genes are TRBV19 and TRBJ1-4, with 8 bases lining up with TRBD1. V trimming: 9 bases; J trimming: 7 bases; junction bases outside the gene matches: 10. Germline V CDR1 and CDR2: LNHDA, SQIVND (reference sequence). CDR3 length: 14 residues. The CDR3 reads CASLDRVEGEKLFF. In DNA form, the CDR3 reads TGTGCCAGCCTGGACAGGGTCGAGGGTGAAAAACTGTTTTTT. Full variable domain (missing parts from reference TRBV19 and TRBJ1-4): DGGITQSPKYLFRKEGQNVTLSCEQNLNHDAMYWYRQDPGQGLRLIYYSQIVNDFQKGDIAEGYSVSREKKESFPLTVTSAQKNPTAFYLCASLDRVEGEKLFFGSGTQLSVL.

CDR3 sequence: CATRLPGLTNTGELFF. CDR3 DNA sequence: TGCGCCACTCGACTCCCGGGACTTACGAACACCGGGGAGCTGTTTTTT. J is TRBJ2-2 and V is TRBV10-2; maybe TRBD2 (6 bases). The germline V gene encodes CDR1 WSHSY and CDR2 SAAADI. The CDR3 length is 16 residues. Trimming left V 10 bases short and J 0 bases short, with 18 bases between.

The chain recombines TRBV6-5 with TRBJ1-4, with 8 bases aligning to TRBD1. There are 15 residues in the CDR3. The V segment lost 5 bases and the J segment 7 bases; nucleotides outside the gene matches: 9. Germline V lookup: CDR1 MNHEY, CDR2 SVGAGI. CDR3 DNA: TGTGCCAGCAGTCCGCGACAGGGGTTGGGTGAAAAACTGTTTTTT. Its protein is CASSPRQGLGEKLFF.

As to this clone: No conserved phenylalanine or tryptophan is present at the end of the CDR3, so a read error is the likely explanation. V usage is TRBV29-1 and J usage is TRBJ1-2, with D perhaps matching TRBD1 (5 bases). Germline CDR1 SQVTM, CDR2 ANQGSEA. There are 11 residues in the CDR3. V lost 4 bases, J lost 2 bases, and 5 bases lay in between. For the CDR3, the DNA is TGCAGCGTTGCAGGGAACTATGGCTACACCCTC. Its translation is CSVAGNYGYTL.

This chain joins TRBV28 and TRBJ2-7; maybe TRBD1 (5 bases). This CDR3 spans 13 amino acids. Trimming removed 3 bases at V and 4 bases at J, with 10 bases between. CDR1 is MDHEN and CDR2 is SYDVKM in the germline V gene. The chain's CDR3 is CASSLDQGYEQYV. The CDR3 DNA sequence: TGTGCCAGCAGTTTGGACCAGGGTTACGAGCAGTACGTC.

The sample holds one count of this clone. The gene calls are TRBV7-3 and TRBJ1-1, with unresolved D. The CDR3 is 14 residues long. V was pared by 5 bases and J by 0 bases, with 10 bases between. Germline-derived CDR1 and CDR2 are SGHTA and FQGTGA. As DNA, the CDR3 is TGTGCCAGCAGCCTCAGGTTGGTGAACACTGAAGCTTTCTTT. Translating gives CASSLRLVNTEAFF.

Written as DNA, the CDR3 is TGTGCCAGCAGCCTGAGGGGCCCTAGCGGGGGGGCCCTCTACGAGCAGTACGTC. Translating gives CASSLRGPSGGALYEQYV. This sequence joins TRBV11-3 and TRBJ2-7; the match to TRBD2 covers 12 bases. Germline lookup yields CDR1 SGHNT and CDR2 YENEEA. After removal of 5 bases from V and 3 bases from J, the junction contained 14 bases not matched to a gene. The CDR3 is 18 residues long.

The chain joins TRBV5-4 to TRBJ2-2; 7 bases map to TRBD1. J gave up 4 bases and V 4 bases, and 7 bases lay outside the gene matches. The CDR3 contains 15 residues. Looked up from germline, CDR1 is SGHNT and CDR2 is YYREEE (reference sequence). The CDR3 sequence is CASSARQGGTGELFF. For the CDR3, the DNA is TGTGCCAGCAGCGCGAGACAGGGTGGCACCGGGGAGCTGTTTTTT.

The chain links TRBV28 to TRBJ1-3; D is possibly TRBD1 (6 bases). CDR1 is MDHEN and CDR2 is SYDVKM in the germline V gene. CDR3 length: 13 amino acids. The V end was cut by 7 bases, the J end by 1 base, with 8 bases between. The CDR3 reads CASITGSGNTIYF. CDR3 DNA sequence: TGTGCCAGCATCACAGGGTCTGGAAACACCATATATTTT. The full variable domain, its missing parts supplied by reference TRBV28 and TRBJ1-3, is DVKVTQSSRYLVKRTGEKVFLECVQDMDHENMFWYRQDPGLGLRLIYFSYDVKMKEKGDIPEGYSVSREKKERFSLILESASTNQTSMYLCASITGSGNTIYFGEGSWLTVV.

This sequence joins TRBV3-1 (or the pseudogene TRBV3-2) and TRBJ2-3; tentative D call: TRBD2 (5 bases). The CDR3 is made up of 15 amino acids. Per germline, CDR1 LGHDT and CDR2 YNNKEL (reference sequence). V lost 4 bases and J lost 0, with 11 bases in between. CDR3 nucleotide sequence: TGTGCCAGCAGCCCTCGACTAACTAGCACAGATACGCAGTATTTT. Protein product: CASSPRLTSTDTQYF.

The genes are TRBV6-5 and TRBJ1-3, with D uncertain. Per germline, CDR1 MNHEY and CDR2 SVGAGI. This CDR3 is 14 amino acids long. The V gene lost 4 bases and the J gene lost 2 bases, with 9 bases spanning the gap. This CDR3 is CASSSGSTGNTIYF. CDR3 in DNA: TGTGCCAGCAGTTCAGGCAGCACTGGAAACACCATATATTTT.

CDR3: CASSERTGGEKLFF. The CDR3 DNA is TGTGCCAGCAGTGAAAGGACAGGAGGTGAAAAACTGTTTTTT. V is TRBV11-3 and J is TRBJ1-4, with 7 bases aligning to TRBD1. This CDR3 is built from 14 residues. CDR1 and CDR2 from the germline V gene are SGHNT and YENEEA. V lost 6 bases to trimming and J lost 7 bases; unmatched junction nucleotides: 8.

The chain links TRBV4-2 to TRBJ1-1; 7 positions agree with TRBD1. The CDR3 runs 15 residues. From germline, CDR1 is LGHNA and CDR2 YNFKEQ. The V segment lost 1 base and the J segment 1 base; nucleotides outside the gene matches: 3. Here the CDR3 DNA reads TGTGCCAGCAGCCAAGTCAGACAGGGGAACACTGAAGCTTTCTTT. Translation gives CASSQVRQGNTEAFF.

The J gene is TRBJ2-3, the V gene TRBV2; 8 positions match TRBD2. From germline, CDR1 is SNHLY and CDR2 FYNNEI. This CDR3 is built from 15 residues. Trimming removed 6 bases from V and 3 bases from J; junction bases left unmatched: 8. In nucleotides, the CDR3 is TGTGCCAGCAGGATCGGGACTAGTTTTACAGATACGCAGTATTTT. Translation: CASRIGTSFTDTQYF.